The next 21 T cell receptor beta chains were all read from a single sample in a study of human thymus T cells. Produced via immunoSEQ multiplex PCR; TCRdb's table is partial and in-frame only. The table records about 46,000 clones, approximately 95% of them present only once. Sequencing used blood. The receptors come from a girl under three years old with a congenital heart defect but otherwise immunologically healthy.

In its sample, this clone was seen a few times. The chain combines TRBV5-8 with TRBJ2-7; TRBD2 might be the D (5 bases). Germline V gene data show CDR1 as SGHTS and CDR2 as YDEGEE. V shed 5 bases and J shed 5 bases, with 5 bases lying between them. The CDR3 runs 10 residues. The CDR3: CASRGDEQYF. The CDR3 DNA is TGTGCCAGCAGGGGAGACGAGCAGTACTTC.

V usage is TRBV7-2 and J usage is TRBJ1-2; tentatively, D is TRBD1 (5 bases). The V end lost 3 bases, the J end lost 3 bases, and 14 bases lay between the germline ends. Germline CDR1 SGHTA, CDR2 FQGNSA. CDR3 size: 15 residues. CDR3 bases: TGTGCCAGCAGCTTCCTTGAGGGACGGTACTATGGCTACACCTTC. Amino acids: CASSFLEGRYYGYTF.

This chain connects TRBV30 to TRBJ2-3; D possibly matches TRBD1 or TRBD2 (5 bases each). The germline V gene encodes CDR1 GTSNPN and CDR2 SVGIG (reference sequence). The CDR3 runs 12 residues. With 8 bases removed from V and 1 base from J, the gap between germline ends came to 10 bases. CDR3: CAQGRRTDTQYF. CDR3 coding DNA: TGTGCCCAGGGACGGCGCACAGATACGCAGTATTTT.

The rearrangement uses TRBV11-2 and TRBJ2-5; TRBD2 agrees at 11 bases. The CDR3 has 16 residues. The V and J ends lost 4 bases and 2 bases, in that order; junction bases with no gene match: 6. Germline V gene sequence: CDR1 SGHAT, CDR2 FQNNGV. The CDR3 spells CASSSSSGRKQETQYF. CDR3 DNA sequence: TGTGCCAGCAGCTCTTCTAGCGGGAGGAAGCAAGAGACCCAGTACTTC.

This chain links TRBV2 with TRBJ1-1; tentative D call: TRBD1 (5 bases). Trimming pared 9 bases from V and 1 base from J, leaving 18 bases between. CDR3 size: 15 residues. Germline values: CDR1 SNHLY, CDR2 FYNNEI. CDR3 DNA: TGTGCCAGTACCCGGGGCGGGTGGACGAACACTGAAGCTTTCTTT. Encoded protein: CASTRGGWTNTEAFF.

CDR3 in amino acids: CASSRQVDSEAFF. The CDR3 coding sequence is TGTGCCAGTAGTAGACAGGTGGACTCCGAAGCTTTCTTT. The V gene is TRBV19, the J gene TRBJ1-1; TRBD1 might be the D (6 bases). There are 13 residues in the CDR3. Trimming pared 4 bases from V and 8 bases from J, leaving 14 bases between. Germline V gives CDR1 LNHDA, CDR2 SQIVND (reference sequence).

Written as DNA, the CDR3 is TGTGCCAGCAGCTTGGTAGAGACCCAGTACTTC. Residues: CASSLVETQYF. V and J are TRBV5-4 and TRBJ2-5; no reliable D call. The CDR3 consists of 11 residues. The germline V gene has CDR1 SGHNT and CDR2 YYREEE (reference sequence). V lost 0 bases, J lost 4 bases, and 1 base lay in between.

This clone came up once. This sequence joins TRBV10-3 and TRBJ2-7; TRBD1 agrees at 9 bases. The V gene's germline CDR1 is ENHRY and CDR2 SYGVKD. Losses at the gene ends were 4 bases for V and 5 bases for J; bases not matched to a gene: 12. The CDR3 spans 16 residues. The CDR3 loop is CAISAPGQGQGDEQYF. The CDR3 bases are TGTGCCATCAGTGCCCCCGGGCAGGGACAGGGTGACGAGCAGTACTTC.

J is TRBJ2-1 and V is TRBV27; D gene unclear. Deletions cut 7 bases from V and 7 bases from J, with 20 bases between. CDR1 and CDR2 (germline): MNHEY, SMNVEV (reference sequence). The CDR3 is 15 residues long. Written as DNA, the CDR3 is TGTGCCAGCACTTCAAGTTGGTTCGGTGAAAATGAGCAGTTCTTC. Amino acids: CASTSSWFGENEQFF.

On this clone: A read error may account for a junction end that differs from germline. The V and J genes are TRBV4-1 and TRBJ2-7; tentative D call: TRBD1 (7 bases). This CDR3 comprises 11 residues. Looked up from germline, CDR1 is MGHRA and CDR2 is YSYEKL. The CDR3, as DNA: TGCGCCAGCAGCCCCAGGGGGGTTGGGACGTTC. Translation: CASSPRGVGTF.

V usage is TRBV29-1 and J usage is TRBJ2-1, with D perhaps assigned TRBD1 or TRBD2 (6 bases each). This CDR3 has 13 residues. The V gene lost 2 bases and the J gene lost 8 bases, with 13 bases spanning the gap. CDR1 SQVTM and CDR2 ANQGSEA come from the germline V gene. CDR3 in DNA: TGCAGCGTTGAATCAGGGGAGGTCGATGAGCAGTTCTTC. This translates into CSVESGEVDEQFF.

V is TRBV5-1 and J is TRBJ2-1; 7 positions agree with TRBD2. In germline, CDR1 is SGHRS, CDR2 YFSETQ. V lost 0 bases to trimming and J lost 0 bases; unmatched junction nucleotides: 6. This CDR3 is 17 amino acids long. For the CDR3, the DNA is TGCGCCAGCAGCTTGGAACTCCGGGACTACTCCTACAATGAGCAGTTCTTC. As protein: CASSLELRDYSYNEQFF.

CDR3 amino acids: CASITSTGTGPYNEQFF. The CDR3 bases are TGTGCCAGCATCACCAGTACCGGGACAGGGCCCTACAATGAGCAGTTCTTC. V gene TRBV28 combines with J gene TRBJ2-1; 9 bases match TRBD1. The CDR3 covers 17 residues. Germline V gene data show CDR1 as MDHEN and CDR2 as SYDVKM. V trimming: 7 bases; J trimming: 2 bases; junction bases outside the gene matches: 12.

V usage is TRBV28 and J usage is TRBJ2-7, with 9 positions matching TRBD1. The germline V gene has CDR1 MDHEN and CDR2 SYDVKM. This CDR3 has 16 amino acids. V dropped 5 bases and J dropped 4; count of bases not matched to a gene: 12. The CDR3 reads CASSPTGGELQYEQYF. The CDR3 DNA is TGTGCCAGCAGTCCTACAGGGGGCGAATTGCAGTACGAGCAGTACTTC.

The chain couples TRBV5-6 to TRBJ1-5; D possibly corresponds to TRBD1 (5 bases). Per the germline V gene, CDR1 is SGHDT and CDR2 is YYEEEE. The CDR3 is 14 residues long. Trimming pared 2 bases from V and 6 bases from J, leaving 12 bases between. The CDR3 nucleotides read TGTGCCAGCAGCTTTGGAGGGACGGGTCAGCCCCAGCATTTT. It encodes CASSFGGTGQPQHF.

This clone was seen just once. The genes are TRBV4-1 and TRBJ1-1; TRBD1 agrees at 10 bases. This CDR3 comprises 15 residues. V was pared by 2 bases and J by 3 bases, with 3 bases of the junction left unmatched. Germline V gives CDR1 MGHRA, CDR2 YSYEKL. The CDR3 spells CASSQSGTGDTEAFF. The CDR3 nucleotides read TGCGCCAGCAGCCAATCCGGGACAGGGGACACTGAAGCTTTCTTT.

V and J are TRBV28 and TRBJ2-7; D is possibly TRBD2 (5 bases). Germline loops: CDR1 MDHEN, CDR2 SYDVKM. The CDR3 runs to 15 residues. Trimming removed 4 bases at V and 3 bases at J, with 16 bases between. DNA of the CDR3: TGTGCCAGCAGTTCCCCGGACCCGACTAACTACGAGCAGTACTTC. Its protein is CASSSPDPTNYEQYF.

The chain carries TRBV18 and TRBJ2-5; 9 positions agree with TRBD1. The V and J ends lost 3 bases and 5 bases, in that order; junction bases with no gene match: 4. This CDR3 comprises 14 residues. Germline V gene sequence: CDR1 KGHSH, CDR2 LQKENI. The CDR3 protein is CASSPGQGRETQYF. The CDR3, as DNA: TGTGCCAGCTCACCGGGACAGGGCCGGGAGACCCAGTACTTC.

This chain links TRBV11-3 with TRBJ2-4; 8 bases are shared with TRBD2. Germline V CDR1 and CDR2: SGHNT, YENEEA. With 7 bases clipped from V and 8 bases from J, the junction kept 7 bases outside the gene matches. CDR3 length equals 13 residues. In DNA, the CDR3 is TGTGCCAGCATCACCGGGACTAGTGACATTCAGTACTTC. Amino acids: CASITGTSDIQYF.

The CDR3 coding sequence is TGTGCCAGCAGCCAAGATCTCAGGGTAGGGACCCTCCACTTT. Translation gives CASSQDLRVGTLHF. V gene TRBV4-2 combines with J gene TRBJ1-6; TRBD1 might be the D (5 bases). Trimming pared 0 bases from V and 14 bases from J, leaving 14 bases between. This CDR3 is 14 amino acids long. CDR1 LGHNA and CDR2 YNFKEQ come from the germline V gene.

The V gene is TRBV29-1, the J gene TRBJ1-2; weak D call: TRBD1 (5 bases). Trimming pared 1 base from V and 4 bases from J, leaving 13 bases between. CDR1 and CDR2 (germline): SQVTM, ANQGSEA. This CDR3 region has 14 residues. DNA for the CDR3: TGCAGCGTTGAAGGGGGGGGATCCCCCTATGGCTACACCTTC. Amino acids: CSVEGGGSPYGYTF.